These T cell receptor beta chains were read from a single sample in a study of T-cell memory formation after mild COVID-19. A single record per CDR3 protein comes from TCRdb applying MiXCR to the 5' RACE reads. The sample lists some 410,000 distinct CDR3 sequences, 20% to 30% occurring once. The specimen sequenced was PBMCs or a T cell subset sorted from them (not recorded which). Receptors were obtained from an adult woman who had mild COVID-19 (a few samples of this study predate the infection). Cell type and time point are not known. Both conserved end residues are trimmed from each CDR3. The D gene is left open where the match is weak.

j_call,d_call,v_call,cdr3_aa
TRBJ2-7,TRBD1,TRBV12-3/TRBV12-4,ASSDRGKNEQY
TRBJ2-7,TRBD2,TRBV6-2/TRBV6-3,ASSPLAGGRSEQY
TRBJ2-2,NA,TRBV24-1,ATSDSRSGTGELF
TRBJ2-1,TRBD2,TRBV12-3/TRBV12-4,ASSSRLARENEQF
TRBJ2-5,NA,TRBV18,ASSPTNRRAQY
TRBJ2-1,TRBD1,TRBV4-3,ASSQDRGSGTGVREQF
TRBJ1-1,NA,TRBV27,ASRDGPREAF
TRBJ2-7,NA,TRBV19,ASSIFAGSYEQY
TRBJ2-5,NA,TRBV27,ASSEQGPGTQY
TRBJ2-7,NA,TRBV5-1,ASSLSGGRGSEQY
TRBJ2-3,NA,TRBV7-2,ASSSVGGRSTDTQY
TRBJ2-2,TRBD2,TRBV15,ATSRVPGGYTGELF
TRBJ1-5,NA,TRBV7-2,ASSKIKNQPQH
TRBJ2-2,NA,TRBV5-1,ASSVVQNTGELF
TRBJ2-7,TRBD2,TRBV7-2,ASSLELGTSGSKKY
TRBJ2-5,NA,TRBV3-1,ASSHLGETQY
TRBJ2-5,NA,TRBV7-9,ASSFSGKGDETQY
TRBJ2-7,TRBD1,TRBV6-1,ASSLTGTDYEQY
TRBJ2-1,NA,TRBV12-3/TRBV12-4,ASSLEDSEQF
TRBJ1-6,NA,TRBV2,ASSETRGKNSPLH
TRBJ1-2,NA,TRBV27,ASSSVINYGYT
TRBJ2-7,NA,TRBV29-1,SVVLRDMVSYEQY
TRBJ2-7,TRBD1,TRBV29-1,SVPGQGPYEQY
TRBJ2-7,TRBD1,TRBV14,ASSQDRSLRQGDMAYEQY
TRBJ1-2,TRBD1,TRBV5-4,ASFQDRVIYGYT
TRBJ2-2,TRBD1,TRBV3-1,ASSQSDRGLGKDGELF
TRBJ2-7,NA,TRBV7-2,ASSPGGAASYEQY
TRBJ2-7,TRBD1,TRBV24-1,ATSGDRVYEQY
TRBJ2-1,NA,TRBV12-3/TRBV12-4,ASSGPLDEQF
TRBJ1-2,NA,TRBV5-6,ASSLVTPAAANWGYT
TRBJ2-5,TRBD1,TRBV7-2,ASSSPSIPGTGGQETQY
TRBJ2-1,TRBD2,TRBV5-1,ASSLGPSGRVEQF
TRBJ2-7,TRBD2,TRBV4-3,ASSQVASGSREQY
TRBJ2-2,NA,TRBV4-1,ASSQDRSSSGGPTGELF
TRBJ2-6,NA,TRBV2,ASSLQGRSGANVLT
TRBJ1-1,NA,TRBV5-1,ASSSRPRGNTEAF
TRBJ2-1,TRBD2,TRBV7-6,ASSSGLAGGGQF
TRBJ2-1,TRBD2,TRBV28,ASSPQLAGVINEQF
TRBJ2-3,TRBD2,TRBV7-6,ASSLAGGRAHTDTQY
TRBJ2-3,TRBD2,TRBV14,ASSPRRAGESTDTQY
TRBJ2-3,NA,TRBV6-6,ASRKLEADTQY
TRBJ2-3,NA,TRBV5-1,ASSLIPGAGDTQY
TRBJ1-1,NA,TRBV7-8,ASSLGPGRGTEAF
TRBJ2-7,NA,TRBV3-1,ASSQGFSYEQY
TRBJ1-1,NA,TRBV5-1,ASSWVGSTEAF
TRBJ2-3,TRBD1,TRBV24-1,ATSDSGTGGEDTQY
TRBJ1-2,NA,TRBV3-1,ASSQSGIGYT
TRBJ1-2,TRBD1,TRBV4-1,ASSQEQAGGFNYGYT
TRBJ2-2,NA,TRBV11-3,ASTIEPGELF
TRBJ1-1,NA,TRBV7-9,ASSLGIWQGKNTEAF
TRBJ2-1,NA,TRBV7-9,ASSLVLSYNEQF
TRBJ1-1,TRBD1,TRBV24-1,ATRDRGTEAF
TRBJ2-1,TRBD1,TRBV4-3,ASSQGALGTGLRNEQF
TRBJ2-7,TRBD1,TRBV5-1,ASSLARGYEQY
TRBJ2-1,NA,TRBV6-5,ASRRTNDEQF
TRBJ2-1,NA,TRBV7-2,ASSSPSSYNEQF
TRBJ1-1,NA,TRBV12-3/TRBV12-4,ASSWQGSEAF